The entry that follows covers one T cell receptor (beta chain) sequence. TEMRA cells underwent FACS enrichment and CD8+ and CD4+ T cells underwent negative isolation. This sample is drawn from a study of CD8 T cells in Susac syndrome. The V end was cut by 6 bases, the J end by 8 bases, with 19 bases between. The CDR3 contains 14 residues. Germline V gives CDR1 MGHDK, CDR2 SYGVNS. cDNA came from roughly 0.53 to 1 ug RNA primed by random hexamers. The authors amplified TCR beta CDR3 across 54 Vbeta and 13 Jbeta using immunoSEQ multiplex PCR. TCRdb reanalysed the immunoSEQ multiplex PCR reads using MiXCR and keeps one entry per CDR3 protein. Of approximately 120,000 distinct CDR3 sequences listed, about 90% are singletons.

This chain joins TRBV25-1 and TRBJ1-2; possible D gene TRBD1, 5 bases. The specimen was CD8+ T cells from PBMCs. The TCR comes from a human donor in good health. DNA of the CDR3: TGTGCCAGCAGAGGGACCGATACGATTGGGGGCTACACCTTC. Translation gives CASRGTDTIGGYTF.